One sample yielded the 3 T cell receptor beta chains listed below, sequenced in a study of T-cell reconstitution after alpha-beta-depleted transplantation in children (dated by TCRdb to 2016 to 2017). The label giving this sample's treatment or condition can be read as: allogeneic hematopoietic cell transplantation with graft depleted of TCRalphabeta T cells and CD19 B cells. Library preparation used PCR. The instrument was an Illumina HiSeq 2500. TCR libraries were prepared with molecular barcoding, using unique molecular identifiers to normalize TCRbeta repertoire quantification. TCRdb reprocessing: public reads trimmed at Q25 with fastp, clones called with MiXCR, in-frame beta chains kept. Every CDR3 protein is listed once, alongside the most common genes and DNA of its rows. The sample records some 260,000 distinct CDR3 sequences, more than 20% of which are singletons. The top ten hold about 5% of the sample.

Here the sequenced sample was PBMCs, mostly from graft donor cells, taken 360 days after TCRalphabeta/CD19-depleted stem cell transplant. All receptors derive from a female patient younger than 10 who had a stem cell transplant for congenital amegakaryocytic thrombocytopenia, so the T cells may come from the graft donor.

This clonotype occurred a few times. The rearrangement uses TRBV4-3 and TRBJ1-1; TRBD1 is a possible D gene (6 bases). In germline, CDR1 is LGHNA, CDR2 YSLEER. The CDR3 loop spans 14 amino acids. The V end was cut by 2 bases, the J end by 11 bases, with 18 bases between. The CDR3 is CASSQPGLQRGAFF. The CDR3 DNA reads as TGCGCCAGCAGCCAACCGGGGCTCCAAAGGGGGGCTTTCTTT.

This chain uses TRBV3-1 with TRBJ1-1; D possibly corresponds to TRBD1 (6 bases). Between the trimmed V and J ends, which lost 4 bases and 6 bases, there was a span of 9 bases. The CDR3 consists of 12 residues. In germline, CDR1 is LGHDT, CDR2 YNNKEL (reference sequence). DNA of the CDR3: TGTGCCAGCAGCCCGACAGGAGCTGAAGCTTTCTTT. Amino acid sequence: CASSPTGAEAFF.

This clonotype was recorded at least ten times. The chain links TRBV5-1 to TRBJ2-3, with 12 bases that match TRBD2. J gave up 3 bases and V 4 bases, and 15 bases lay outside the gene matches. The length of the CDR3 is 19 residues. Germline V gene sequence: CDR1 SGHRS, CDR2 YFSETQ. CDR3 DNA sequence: TGCGCCAGCAGCCCGCCCTACCGGCGACTAGCGGGAGTAACAGATACGCAGTATTTT. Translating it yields CASSPPYRRLAGVTDTQYF.